These T cell receptor beta chains were read from a single sample in a study of T cell repertoires in cytomegalovirus infection. Their antigens are not known. MiXCR, applied by TCRdb to the reads, yields one record per CDR3 protein. The data contain roughly 700,000 distinct CDR3 sequences, about 30% of them singletons. The sample consisted of cultured PBMCs, taken from culture after CMV antigen stimulation. The receptors originated from a human donor in good health (CMV status not recorded). Some clones in this sample may be carry-over from other donors' samples. The CDR3 runs from the conserved cysteine through the conserved F or W. A D gene is named only where the DNA matches it firmly. Clone size is shown for a subset of rows, as once, few, many or a class of expanded clone.

j_call,clone_size,v_call,cdr3_length,d_call,cdr3_aa,cdr3_nt
TRBJ2-1,few,TRBV2,17,TRBD2,CAIPGLAPTSSYNEQFF,TGTGCCATCCCGGGACTAGCTCCCACGAGCTCCTACAATGAGCAGTTCTTC
TRBJ1-2,-,TRBV7-9,17,-,CASSFPPGQTPSYGYTF,TGTGCCAGCAGCTTTCCCCCGGGCCAGACCCCCTCCTATGGCTACACCTTC
TRBJ1-2,few,TRBV19,16,TRBD1,CASTALRTGDVIGYTF,TGTGCCAGTACCGCTCTCAGAACAGGGGATGTCATAGGCTACACCTTC
TRBJ2-3,-,TRBV20-1,14,TRBD2,CSARGEGMEDTQYF,TGCAGTGCCCGCGGGGAGGGGATGGAGGATACGCAGTATTTT
TRBJ1-1,-,TRBV18,15,-,CASSRDLQGNTEAFF,TGTGCCAGCTCACGGGATCTTCAGGGAAACACTGAAGCTTTCTTT
TRBJ2-2,-,TRBV7-2,15,-,CASSLDGGSTGELFF,TGTGCCAGCAGCTTAGATGGAGGCAGCACCGGGGAGCTGTTTTTT
TRBJ2-5,few,TRBV6-6,11,-,CASIGGETQYF,TGTGCCAGCATAGGGGGAGAGACCCAGTACTTC
TRBJ1-2,few,TRBV6-5,14,TRBD1,CASSYQGAGEGYTF,TGTGCCAGCAGTTATCAGGGGGCGGGAGAGGGCTACACCTTC
TRBJ2-1,-,TRBV28,14,-,CASSIGTTYNEQFF,TGTGCCAGCAGTATCGGGACAACCTACAATGAGCAGTTCTTC
TRBJ1-2,few,TRBV11-2,14,TRBD1,CASSPNRGGYGYTF,TGTGCCAGCAGCCCAAACAGGGGAGGCTATGGCTACACCTTC
TRBJ1-1,-,TRBV7-9,10,-,CASSLERLVF,TGTGCCAGCAGCTTAGAGCGGTTGGTCTTT
TRBJ2-3,few,TRBV7-2,16,-,CASRRDPSAPTDTQYF,TGTGCCAGCAGACGCGACCCTAGCGCACCCACAGATACGCAGTATTTT
TRBJ2-7,few,TRBV27,16,-,CASSLYPGTQDYEQYF,TGTGCCAGCAGTTTATACCCCGGGACCCAAGACTACGAGCAGTACTTC
TRBJ1-4,many,TRBV7-9,14,TRBD1,CASSSRTGGEKLFF,TGTGCCAGCAGCTCGCGAACAGGGGGCGAAAAACTGTTTTTT
TRBJ1-1,many,TRBV7-2,15,TRBD1,CASSLAWTGGGRAFF,TGTGCCAGCAGCTTAGCCTGGACAGGGGGAGGGCGAGCTTTCTTT
TRBJ2-1,-,TRBV20-1,16,-,CSAPSGGPSSYNEQFF,TGCAGTGCCCCCTCAGGAGGTCCGAGCTCCTACAATGAGCAGTTCTTC
TRBJ2-3,-,TRBV2,16,-,CASSRWVGGLTDTQYF,TGTGCCAGCAGTCGGTGGGTCGGGGGACTCACAGATACGCAGTATTTT
TRBJ2-2,few,TRBV12-3/TRBV12-4,14,-,CASRQNTNTGELFF,TGTGCCAGCAGACAGAATACGAACACCGGGGAGCTGTTTTTT
TRBJ2-7,few,TRBV4-1,16,TRBD1,CASSSSETGLSYEQYF,TGCGCCAGCAGCTCCTCTGAGACAGGGCTCTCCTACGAGCAGTACTTC
TRBJ1-6,few,TRBV4-1,17,-,CASSHRTSGQINSPLHF,TGCGCCAGCAGCCACAGGACGAGCGGACAGATTAATTCACCCCTCCACTTT
TRBJ2-5,-,TRBV18,15,TRBD2,CASSPPSGTSATQYF,TGTGCCAGCTCACCACCGTCAGGGACTAGCGCGACCCAGTACTTC
TRBJ2-3,-,TRBV20-1,17,TRBD2,CSVPLPFLAGATDTQYF,TGCAGTGTCCCCCTCCCTTTCCTAGCGGGAGCGACAGATACGCAGTATTTT
TRBJ1-1,-,TRBV27,15,-,CASSSLLFGRTEAFF,TGTGCCAGCAGTTCCCTTTTATTTGGGAGGACTGAAGCTTTCTTT
TRBJ2-3,-,TRBV20-1,14,TRBD2,CSAESSGSTDTQYF,TGCAGTGCGGAATCTAGCGGTAGCACAGATACGCAGTATTTT
TRBJ2-5,-,TRBV6-2/TRBV6-3,15,-,CASTPRQGGKETQYF,TGTGCCAGCACCCCCAGGCAGGGGGGGAAGGAGACCCAGTACTTC
TRBJ2-3,-,TRBV11-2,17,TRBD2,CASSPAGTSGSYNTQYF,TGTGCCAGCAGCCCTGCAGGGACTAGCGGGAGTTATAATACGCAGTATTTT
TRBJ2-5,-,TRBV7-9,14,-,CASSLATSQETQYF,TGTGCCAGCAGCTTAGCAACTAGCCAAGAGACCCAGTACTTC
TRBJ1-6,-,TRBV9,15,-,CASSVEGASNSPLHF,TGTGCCAGCAGCGTAGAAGGGGCGAGCAATTCACCCCTCCACTTT
TRBJ2-7,-,TRBV3-1,14,-,CASSHRLVETEQYF,TGTGCCAGCAGCCATCGGCTAGTTGAGACCGAGCAGTACTTC
TRBJ1-3,-,TRBV4-1,16,-,CASSQDFPGSGNTIYF,TGCGCCAGCAGCCAAGATTTCCCGGGCTCTGGAAACACCATATATTTT
TRBJ2-7,-,TRBV20-1,13,-,CSATPDSPYEQYF,TGCAGTGCTACCCCGGACAGCCCCTACGAGCAGTACTTC
TRBJ1-6,-,TRBV19,15,-,CASSIFTGYNSPLHF,TGTGCCAGTAGTATATTCACAGGCTATAATTCACCCCTCCACTTT
TRBJ2-2,-,TRBV20-1,17,TRBD2,CSASPRGVAGGTGELFF,TGCAGTGCTAGCCCCCGAGGGGTAGCGGGAGGGACCGGGGAGCTGTTTTTT
TRBJ2-7,few,TRBV10-3,12,-,CAISGRTREQYF,TGTGCCATCAGTGGCCGGACCCGCGAGCAGTACTTC
TRBJ1-5,-,TRBV28,16,-,CASSSSGVWGNQPQHF,TGTGCCAGCAGTTCTTCAGGGGTGTGGGGCAATCAGCCCCAGCATTTT
TRBJ1-6,few,TRBV4-3,17,-,CASSPQTASSYNSPLHF,TGCGCCAGCAGCCCGCAGACTGCAAGCTCCTATAATTCACCCCTCCACTTT
TRBJ2-3,few,TRBV10-3,15,-,CAIRVGGAATDTQYF,TGTGCCATCAGGGTGGGGGGAGCGGCCACAGATACGCAGTATTTT
TRBJ2-2,few,TRBV12-3/TRBV12-4,15,-,CASSFAQPNTGELFF,TGTGCCAGCAGTTTTGCCCAGCCGAACACCGGGGAGCTGTTTTTT
TRBJ2-5,-,TRBV10-3,13,-,CAISESTRETQYF,TGTGCCATCAGTGAGTCGACTCGGGAGACCCAGTACTTC
TRBJ1-1,few,TRBV7-8,18,-,CASSPSVVGLRGNTEAFF,TGTGCCAGCAGCCCCTCTGTCGTAGGTCTAAGGGGGAACACTGAAGCTTTCTTT
TRBJ2-5,few,TRBV2,15,-,CASSEESGGIGTQYF,TGTGCCAGCAGTGAAGAGTCCGGAGGGATCGGGACCCAGTACTTC
TRBJ1-2,once,TRBV20-1,10,-,CSARGQSAPF,TGCAGTGCTAGAGGGCAGTCGGCCCCCTTC
TRBJ2-4,-,TRBV2,17,TRBD2,CASSGTSGGLAKNIQYF,TGTGCCAGCAGTGGAACTAGCGGGGGTCTAGCCAAAAACATTCAGTACTTC
TRBJ1-5,few,TRBV19,12,-,CATGPHNQPQHF,TGTGCCACCGGACCGCACAATCAGCCCCAGCATTTT
TRBJ1-1,-,TRBV7-9,17,TRBD1,CASSIGLPTGGDGAAFF,TGTGCCAGCAGCATTGGCCTCCCTACAGGGGGCGATGGGGCAGCTTTCTTT
TRBJ2-7,-,TRBV20-1,16,TRBD2,CSASGVAGGPTYEQYF,TGCAGTGCTAGCGGAGTAGCGGGAGGTCCAACCTACGAGCAGTACTTC
TRBJ2-2,-,TRBV2,13,-,CASSVYSTGELFF,TGTGCCAGCTCGGTATATTCCACCGGGGAGCTGTTTTTT
TRBJ1-1,once,TRBV6-5,15,-,CASSYSDTGRNEAFF,TGTGCCAGCAGTTACTCGGATACAGGACGGAATGAAGCTTTCTTT
TRBJ2-7,few,TRBV7-8,13,-,CASSAGPIYEQYF,TGTGCCAGCAGCGCAGGACCTATTTACGAGCAGTACTTC
TRBJ1-6,few,TRBV6-1,14,-,CASSPGQGRSPLHF,TGTGCCAGCAGTCCGGGGCAGGGGCGTTCACCCCTCCACTTT
TRBJ2-1,-,TRBV7-2,14,-,CASSGARPHNEQFF,TGTGCCAGCAGCGGAGCGAGACCCCACAATGAGCAGTTCTTC
TRBJ2-1,-,TRBV7-6,19,TRBD2,CASSRPGTSGSLSYNEQFF,TGTGCCAGCAGCCGCCCCGGGACTAGCGGGAGTCTTTCCTACAATGAGCAGTTCTTC
TRBJ2-1,-,TRBV25-1,12,-,CASSEQFNEQFF,TGTGCCAGCAGTGAGCAGTTCAATGAGCAGTTCTTC
TRBJ1-1,few,TRBV7-8,14,-,CASSLGQGVAEAFF,TGTGCCAGCAGCTTAGGTCAGGGTGTCGCTGAAGCTTTCTTT
TRBJ2-1,once,TRBV5-6,14,TRBD1,CASSWGQWDNEQFF,TGTGCCAGCAGCTGGGGACAGTGGGACAATGAGCAGTTCTTC